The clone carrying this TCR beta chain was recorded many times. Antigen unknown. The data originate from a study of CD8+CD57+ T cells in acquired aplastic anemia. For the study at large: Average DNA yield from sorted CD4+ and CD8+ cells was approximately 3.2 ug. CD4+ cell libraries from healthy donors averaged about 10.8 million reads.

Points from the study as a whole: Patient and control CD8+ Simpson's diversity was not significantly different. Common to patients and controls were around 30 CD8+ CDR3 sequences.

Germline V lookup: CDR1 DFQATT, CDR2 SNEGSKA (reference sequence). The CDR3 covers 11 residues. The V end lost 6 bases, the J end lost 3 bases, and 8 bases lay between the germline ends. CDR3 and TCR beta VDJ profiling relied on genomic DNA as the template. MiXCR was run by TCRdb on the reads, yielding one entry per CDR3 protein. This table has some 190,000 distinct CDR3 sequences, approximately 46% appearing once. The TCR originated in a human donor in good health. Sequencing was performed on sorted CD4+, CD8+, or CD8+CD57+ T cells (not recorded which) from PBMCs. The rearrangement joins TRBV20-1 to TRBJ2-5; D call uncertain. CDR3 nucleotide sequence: TGCAGTGCGGGCGGAAAAGAGACCCAGTACTTC. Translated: CSAGGKETQYF.